A selection of T cell receptor beta chains follows, all from one sample in a study of T cells after yellow fever vaccination. Each CDR3 protein is one row after TCRdb ran MiXCR on the 5' RACE reads. The table shows under 50,000 distinct CDR3 sequences, with about 6.3% occurring only once. The source was PBMCs, either bulk or a sorted T-cell subset (CD4+, CD8+, memory, or dextramer-sorted; not recorded which), collected 45 days after the yellow fever booster vaccination. These receptors were obtained from a man younger than 45 who received the YFV17D yellow fever vaccine. Both conserved end residues are part of each CDR3. D genes are given only for firm matches. Not all rows give a size; the values are once, few, many and, for expanded clones, a class.

D: -
size: few
V: TRBV3-1
J: TRBJ1-1
CDR3: CASSQAGGPNTEAFF
DNA: TGTGCCAGCAGCCAGGCAGGCGGGCCGAACACTGAAGCTTTCTTT

D: TRBD2
size: few
V: TRBV5-6
J: TRBJ2-5
CDR3: CASSFGGTTQYF
DNA: TGTGCCAGCAGCTTCGGGGGGACGACCCAGTACTTC

D: -
size: -
V: TRBV7-6
J: TRBJ2-7
CDR3: CASSLESGAEQYF
DNA: TGTGCCAGCAGCTTGGAATCGGGGGCCGAGCAGTACTTC

D: TRBD2
size: many
V: TRBV20-1
J: TRBJ2-1
CDR3: CSALGLAGAGQFF
DNA: TGCAGTGCTCTCGGACTAGCGGGAGCGGGGCAGTTCTTC

D: -
size: many
V: TRBV20-1
J: TRBJ2-3
CDR3: CSADGRGTDTQYF
DNA: TGCAGTGCAGACGGACGCGGCACAGATACGCAGTATTTT

D: -
size: -
V: TRBV28
J: TRBJ1-1
CDR3: CASSSPTAGYTEAFF
DNA: TGTGCCAGCAGTTCACCGACAGCGGGGTACACTGAAGCTTTCTTT

D: TRBD1
size: few
V: TRBV18
J: TRBJ2-3
CDR3: CASSLRTGWTDTQYF
DNA: TGTGCCAGCTCATTACGGACAGGGTGGACAGATACGCAGTATTTT

D: -
size: many
V: TRBV18
J: TRBJ2-7
CDR3: CASSPLVLATPYEQYF
DNA: TGTGCCAGCTCACCACTGGTGCTGGCCACCCCCTACGAGCAGTACTTC

D: -
size: many
V: TRBV20-1
J: TRBJ2-7
CDR3: CSARPDSYEQYF
DNA: TGCAGTGCTAGACCCGACTCCTACGAGCAGTACTTC

D: TRBD2
size: many
V: TRBV3-1
J: TRBJ2-3
CDR3: CASSVRRLAGTDTQYF
DNA: TGTGCCAGCAGCGTAAGAAGACTAGCGGGGACAGATACGCAGTATTTT

D: TRBD2
size: few
V: TRBV5-1
J: TRBJ2-1
CDR3: CASSLGGRDEQFF
DNA: TGCGCCAGCAGCTTGGGCGGGAGGGATGAGCAGTTCTTC

D: TRBD2
size: many
V: TRBV7-2
J: TRBJ2-3
CDR3: CASSLVRTSGIDTQYF
DNA: TGTGCCAGCAGCTTAGTTCGGACTAGCGGGATAGATACGCAGTATTTT

D: -
size: many
V: TRBV5-5
J: TRBJ1-4
CDR3: CASSGGLNEKLFF
DNA: TGTGCCAGCTCCGGGGGACTTAATGAAAAACTGTTTTTT

D: -
size: many
V: TRBV14
J: TRBJ2-2
CDR3: CASSQVRGELFF
DNA: TGTGCCAGCAGCCAAGTACGAGGGGAGCTGTTTTTT

D: -
size: -
V: TRBV5-1
J: TRBJ2-7
CDR3: CASSLAPSPPVYF
DNA: TGCGCCAGCAGCTTGGCGCCTAGCCCGCCAGTCTACTTC

D: -
size: many
V: TRBV14
J: TRBJ2-3
CDR3: CASSQDRNTQYF
DNA: TGTGCCAGCAGCCAAGATCGAAATACGCAGTATTTT

D: -
size: many
V: TRBV5-1
J: TRBJ1-3
CDR3: CASSLAGSSGNTIYF
DNA: TGCGCCAGCAGCTTGGCAGGGAGCTCTGGAAACACCATATATTTT

D: TRBD1
size: many
V: TRBV29-1
J: TRBJ1-3
CDR3: CSVLGTGTTGNTIYF
DNA: TGCAGCGTTCTGGGGACAGGGACAACTGGAAACACCATATATTTT

D: TRBD2
size: few
V: TRBV4-2
J: TRBJ2-3
CDR3: CASSHGLAGGDTQYF
DNA: TGTGCCAGCAGCCACGGACTAGCGGGAGGAGATACGCAGTATTTT

D: -
size: -
V: TRBV27
J: TRBJ2-7
CDR3: CASSFGQGTFYEQYF
DNA: TGTGCCAGCAGTTTTGGCCAGGGAACTTTCTACGAGCAGTACTTC

D: -
size: many
V: TRBV28
J: TRBJ2-3
CDR3: CASSWGGTDTQYF
DNA: TGTGCCAGCAGTTGGGGTGGCACAGATACGCAGTATTTT

D: TRBD2
size: -
V: TRBV7-2
J: TRBJ2-5
CDR3: CASSSRTSGSKTQYF
DNA: TGTGCCAGCAGCTCGCGGACTAGCGGGAGCAAGACCCAGTACTTC

D: TRBD2
size: -
V: TRBV7-2
J: TRBJ2-5
CDR3: CASRVTSGQETQYF
DNA: TGTGCCAGCAGAGTGACTAGCGGACAAGAGACCCAGTACTTC

D: -
size: many
V: TRBV6-2/TRBV6-3
J: TRBJ1-2
CDR3: CASSGFGYTF
DNA: TGTGCCAGCAGTGGATTTGGCTACACCTTC

D: -
size: many
V: TRBV29-1
J: TRBJ2-5
CDR3: CSVDPRGVETQYF
DNA: TGCAGCGTTGATCCTAGGGGGGTAGAGACCCAGTACTTC

D: TRBD1
size: many
V: TRBV28
J: TRBJ2-4
CDR3: CASSLTGQGENIQYF
DNA: TGTGCCAGCAGTTTAACGGGACAGGGGGAAAACATTCAGTACTTC

D: -
size: few
V: TRBV7-2
J: TRBJ1-6
CDR3: CASSPQGRGVGSPLHF
DNA: TGTGCCAGCAGCCCCCAGGGCAGAGGGGTCGGGTCACCCCTCCACTTT

D: TRBD2
size: -
V: TRBV10-3
J: TRBJ2-7
CDR3: CAISESASGSTYEQYF
DNA: TGTGCCATCAGTGAGTCGGCTAGCGGGAGCACCTACGAGCAGTACTTC

D: -
size: few
V: TRBV7-2
J: TRBJ2-7
CDR3: CASSPGGGGLYEQYF
DNA: TGTGCCAGCAGCCCCGGTGGGGGGGGCCTGTACGAGCAGTACTTC

D: TRBD1
size: many
V: TRBV12-3/TRBV12-4
J: TRBJ2-7
CDR3: CASSLGAGGLHEQYF
DNA: TGTGCCAGCAGTTTAGGGGCAGGGGGTCTCCACGAGCAGTACTTC

D: -
size: many
V: TRBV27
J: TRBJ1-5
CDR3: CASSGRGYSNQPQHF
DNA: TGTGCCAGCAGCGGTCGGGGGTATAGCAATCAGCCCCAGCATTTT

D: -
size: many
V: TRBV28
J: TRBJ1-2
CDR3: CASSPGDFGSGYTF
DNA: TGTGCCAGCAGTCCCGGGGACTTTGGGTCTGGCTACACCTTC

D: TRBD2
size: -
V: TRBV12-3/TRBV12-4
J: TRBJ2-1
CDR3: CASSATSGSWASYNEQFF
DNA: TGTGCCAGCAGTGCTACTAGCGGGAGTTGGGCCTCCTACAATGAGCAGTTCTTC

D: -
size: few
V: TRBV5-6
J: TRBJ2-6
CDR3: CASSEPSGANVLTF
DNA: TGTGCCAGCAGCGAACCCTCTGGGGCCAACGTCCTGACTTTC

D: -
size: many
V: TRBV7-3
J: TRBJ2-1
CDR3: CASSLGHNEQFF
DNA: TGTGCCAGCAGCTTAGGTCACAATGAGCAGTTCTTC

D: -
size: few
V: TRBV5-1
J: TRBJ2-1
CDR3: CASSPDREQFF
DNA: TGCGCCAGCAGCCCGGACAGAGAGCAGTTCTTC

D: -
size: many
V: TRBV7-3
J: TRBJ2-1
CDR3: CASSQNRDFPPGEQFF
DNA: TGTGCCAGCAGCCAGAACCGGGACTTTCCCCCTGGTGAGCAGTTCTTC